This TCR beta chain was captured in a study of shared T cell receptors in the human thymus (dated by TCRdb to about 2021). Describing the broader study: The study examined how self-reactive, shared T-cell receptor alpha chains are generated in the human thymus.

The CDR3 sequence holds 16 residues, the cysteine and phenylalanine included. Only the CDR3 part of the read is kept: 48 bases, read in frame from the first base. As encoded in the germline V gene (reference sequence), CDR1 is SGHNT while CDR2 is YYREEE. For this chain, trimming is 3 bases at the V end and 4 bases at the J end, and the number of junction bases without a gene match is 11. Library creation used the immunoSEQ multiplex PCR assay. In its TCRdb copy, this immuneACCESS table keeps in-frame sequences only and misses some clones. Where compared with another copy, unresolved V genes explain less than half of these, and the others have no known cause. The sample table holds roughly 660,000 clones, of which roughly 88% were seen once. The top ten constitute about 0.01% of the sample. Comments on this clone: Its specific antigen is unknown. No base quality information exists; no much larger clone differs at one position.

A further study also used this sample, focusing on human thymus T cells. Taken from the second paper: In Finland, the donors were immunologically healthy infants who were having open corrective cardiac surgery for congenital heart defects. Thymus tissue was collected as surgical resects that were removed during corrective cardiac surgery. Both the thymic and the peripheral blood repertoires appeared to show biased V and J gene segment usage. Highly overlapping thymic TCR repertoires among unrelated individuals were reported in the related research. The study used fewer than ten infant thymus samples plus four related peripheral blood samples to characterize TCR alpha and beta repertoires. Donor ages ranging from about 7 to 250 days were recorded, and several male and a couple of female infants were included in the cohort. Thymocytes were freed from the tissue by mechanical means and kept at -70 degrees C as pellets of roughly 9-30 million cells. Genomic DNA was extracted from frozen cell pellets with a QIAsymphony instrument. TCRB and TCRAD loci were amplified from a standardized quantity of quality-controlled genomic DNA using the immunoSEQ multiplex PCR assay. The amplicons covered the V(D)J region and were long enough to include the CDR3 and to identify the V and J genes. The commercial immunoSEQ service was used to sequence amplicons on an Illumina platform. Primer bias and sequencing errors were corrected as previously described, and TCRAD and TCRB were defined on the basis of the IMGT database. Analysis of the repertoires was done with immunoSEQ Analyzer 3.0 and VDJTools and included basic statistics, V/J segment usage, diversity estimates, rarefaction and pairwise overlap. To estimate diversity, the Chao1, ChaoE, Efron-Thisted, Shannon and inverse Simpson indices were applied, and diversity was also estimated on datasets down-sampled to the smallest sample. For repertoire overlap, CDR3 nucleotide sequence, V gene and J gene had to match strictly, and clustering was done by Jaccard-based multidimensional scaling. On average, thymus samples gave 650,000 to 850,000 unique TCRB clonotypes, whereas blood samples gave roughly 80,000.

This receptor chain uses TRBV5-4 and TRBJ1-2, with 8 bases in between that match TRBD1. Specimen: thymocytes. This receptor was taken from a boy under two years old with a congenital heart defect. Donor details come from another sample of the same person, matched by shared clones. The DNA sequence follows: TGTGCCAGCAGCTCACCCGGACAGGGAATGGGCTATGGCTACACCTTC. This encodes CASSSPGQGMGYGYTF. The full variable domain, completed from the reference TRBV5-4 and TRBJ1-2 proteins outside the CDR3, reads ETGVTQSPTHLIKTRGQQVTLRCSSQSGHNTVSWYQQALGQGPQFIFQYYREEENGRGNFPPRFSGLQFPNYSSELNVNALELDDSALYLCASSSPGQGMGYGYTFGSGTRLTVV.